Presented here are 21 T cell receptor beta chains from one specimen sequenced in a study of cytomegalovirus exposure and HLA in healthy donors. A multiplex PCR was run with 60 Vbeta primers and 13 Jbeta primers. The table came from immunoSEQ multiplex PCR; TCRdb's copy has only in-frame clones and leaves some out. The top ten clones hold roughly 7.8% of a sample with roughly 180,000 clones, roughly 75% of them seen once. The sample taken for sequencing was PBMCs. These receptors were collected from a woman in her thirties or forties in good health and CMV-seropositive.

Turning to this clone: Mismatch with germline at one junction end may stem from a read error. The V call is TRBV7-7, the J call TRBJ1-1; D is possibly TRBD1 (6 bases). Germline V gene data show CDR1 as SSHAT and CDR2 as FNYEAQ (reference sequence). The CDR3 sequence is 13 residues long. The CDR3 sequence is CASSTDRNTEAFF. CDR3 DNA: TGTGCTAGCAGCACGGACAGGAACACTGAAGCTTTCTTT. Full variable domain (remainder filled in from reference TRBV7-7 and TRBJ1-1): GAGVSQSPRYKVTKRGQDVTLRCDPISSHATLYWYQQALGQGPEFLTYFNYEAQPDKSGLPSDRFSAERPEGSISTLTIQRTEQRDSAMYRCASSTDRNTEAFFGQGTRLTVV.

The J gene is TRBJ2-7, the V gene TRBV19, with 9 bases that match TRBD2. This CDR3 has 15 amino acids. The germline V gene has CDR1 LNHDA and CDR2 SQIVND (reference sequence). The trim removed 3 bases at V and 5 bases at J, leaving 8 bases unmatched. The DNA of the CDR3 is TGTGCCAGTAGTATGGCGGGAGGGTCGGTCCACGAGCAGTACTTC. Residues: CASSMAGGSVHEQYF.

The rearrangement links TRBV11-3 to TRBJ2-1; D unclear. Trimming pared 4 bases from V and 10 bases from J, leaving 14 bases between. The CDR3 is made up of 13 amino acids. Germline V gene lookup returns CDR1 SGHNT and CDR2 YENEEA. In DNA, the CDR3 is TGTGCCAGCAGCTCTAGAGGAAGGATCGAGCAGTTCTTC. Its protein product is CASSSRGRIEQFF.

This sequence joins TRBV18 and TRBJ1-4; tentatively, D is TRBD1 (6 bases). Germline-derived CDR1 and CDR2 are KGHSH and LQKENI. This CDR3 has 13 residues. The V and J ends lost 6 bases and 4 bases respectively, with 9 bases between them. CDR3 sequence reads: CASSRGNNEKLFF. CDR3 nucleotide sequence: TGTGCCAGCTCCAGGGGAAATAATGAAAAACTGTTTTTT.

The chain links TRBV5-4 to TRBJ1-2, with 7 bases identical to TRBD1. After removal of 4 bases from V and 3 bases from J, the junction contained 6 bases not matched to a gene. Germline V gene sequence: CDR1 SGHNT, CDR2 YYREEE (reference sequence). This CDR3 spans 14 amino acids. This chain's CDR3 is CASSRTDRDYGYTF. The CDR3 region has the DNA TGTGCCAGCAGCCGGACTGACAGGGACTATGGCTACACCTTC. The complete variable domain, with remaining parts taken from reference TRBV5-4 and TRBJ1-2, reads ETGVTQSPTHLIKTRGQQVTLRCSSQSGHNTVSWYQQALGQGPQFIFQYYREEENGRGNFPPRFSGLQFPNYSSELNVNALELDDSALYLCASSRTDRDYGYTFGSGTRLTVV.

CDR3 region: CASSLDSTGGYTF. The CDR3 DNA is TGTGCCAGCAGCTTAGACTCTACAGGGGGCTACACCTTC. The chain joins TRBV7-2 to TRBJ1-2, with a possible D match to TRBD1 (6 bases). V was pared by 1 base and J by 8 bases, with 11 bases between. The germline V gene encodes CDR1 SGHTA and CDR2 FQGNSA. The CDR3 has 13 amino acids.

CDR3 sequence (DNA): TGTGCCAGGAAAGGACAGGGGGACTCCTACGAGCAGTACTTC. It is translated as CARKGQGDSYEQYF. V gene TRBV19 combines with J gene TRBJ2-7, with 10 bases aligning to TRBD1. Germline CDR1 reads LNHDA; CDR2 reads SQIVND (reference sequence). The CDR3 contains 14 residues. Trimming took 9 bases from V and 0 from J; bases not matched to a gene: 5.

The chain is built from TRBV30 and TRBJ1-5, with D possibly matching TRBD1 (5 bases). Germline CDR1 reads GTSNPN; CDR2 reads SVGIG (reference sequence). Trimming pared 2 bases from V and 1 base from J, leaving 12 bases between. The CDR3 extends over 15 amino acids. CDR3 residues: CAWSILGLSNQPQHF. The CDR3 nucleotides are TGTGCCTGGAGTATTCTGGGACTAAGCAATCAGCCCCAGCATTTT. Based on the CDR3 plus reference TRBV30 and TRBJ1-5, the full variable domain is SQTIHQWPATLVQPVGSPLSLECTVEGTSNPNLYWYRQAAGRGLQLLFYSVGIGQISSEVPQNLSASRPQDRQFILSSKKLLLSDSGFYLCAWSILGLSNQPQHFGDGTRLSIL.

This chain joins TRBV4-2 and TRBJ2-7, with 10 positions matching TRBD2. This CDR3 comprises 14 residues. V was clipped by 5 bases and J by 3 bases; unmatched bases: 4. Germline CDR1 reads LGHNA; CDR2 reads YNFKEQ. This CDR3 reads CASSYLAGDYEQYF. CDR3 bases: TGTGCCAGCAGCTATCTAGCGGGAGACTACGAGCAGTACTTC.

The chain joins TRBV4-2 to TRBJ2-1, with 11 bases matching TRBD2. Germline V gene sequence: CDR1 LGHNA, CDR2 YNFKEQ. The V and J ends lost 1 base and 3 bases, in that order; junction bases with no gene match: 8. The CDR3 totals 18 residues. CDR3 loop: CASSQGGGLAAYYNEQFF. CDR3 DNA: TGTGCCAGCAGCCAAGGCGGGGGACTAGCGGCTTACTACAATGAGCAGTTCTTC.

This clone was recorded a few times. V is TRBV6-5 and J is TRBJ2-4; no clear D gene. This CDR3 is 14 amino acids long. Germline CDR1 and CDR2: MNHEY and SVGAGI. Trimming took off 6 bases at V and 1 base at J, with 10 bases between the two ends. The DNA of the CDR3 is TGTGCCAGCAGCGACTCTAGGGCCAAAAACATTCAGTACTTC. Amino acid sequence: CASSDSRAKNIQYF.

The chain couples TRBV11-2 to TRBJ2-3; the match to TRBD2 covers 11 bases. This CDR3 comprises 17 residues. Germline values: CDR1 SGHAT, CDR2 FQNNGV. Trimming at V came to 1 base and at J to 1 base, leaving 4 bases not matched to a gene. The CDR3 is CASSLGVLAGGTDTQYF. The CDR3 nucleotides read TGTGCCAGCAGCTTAGGAGTACTAGCGGGAGGCACAGATACGCAGTATTTT.

CDR3 sequence: CASSEREGRNNEQFF. The CDR3 nucleotides are TGTGCCAGCAGCGAGCGGGAGGGACGTAACAATGAGCAGTTCTTC. This chain connects TRBV6-5 to TRBJ2-1, with TRBD2 identical over 10 bases. The ends lost 6 bases at V and 5 bases at J; junction bases unmatched: 7. The length of the CDR3 is 15 residues. CDR1 and CDR2 from the germline V gene are MNHEY and SVGAGI.

This rearrangement joins TRBV7-2 to TRBJ1-5; TRBD1 matches at 9 bases. Trimming at V came to 6 bases and at J to 5 bases, leaving 8 bases not matched to a gene. Per the germline V gene, CDR1 is SGHTA and CDR2 is FQGNSA. This CDR3 is built from 15 residues. The CDR3 loop reads CASSSGTGWHQPQHF. The CDR3 nucleotides are TGTGCCAGCAGTTCCGGGACAGGGTGGCATCAGCCCCAGCATTTT.

With respect to this clone: This same CDR3 is encoded by further DNA sequences in the sample. The chain employs TRBV5-1 and TRBJ2-7; D is possibly TRBD2 (5 bases). V dropped 0 bases and J dropped 3 bases, with 10 bases sitting between them. The CDR3 runs to 14 residues. Germline V gives CDR1 SGHRS, CDR2 YFSETQ. CDR3 sequence: CASSLGAGDYEQYF. The CDR3, as DNA: TGCGCCAGCAGCTTGGGGGCCGGGGACTACGAGCAGTACTTC.

The chain uses TRBV9 and TRBJ2-2; TRBD2 aligns across 9 bases. Germline V gene sequence: CDR1 SGDLS, CDR2 YYNGEE. V was clipped by 2 bases and J by 5 bases; unmatched bases: 4. The CDR3 extends over 15 amino acids. The CDR3 DNA follows: TGTGCCAGCAGCGTTAGCGGGAGTAGTACCGGGGAGCTGTTTTTT. Translation: CASSVSGSSTGELFF. Full variable domain (remainder filled in from reference TRBV9 and TRBJ2-2): DSGVTQTPKHLITATGQRVTLRCSPRSGDLSVYWYQQSLDQGLQFLIQYYNGEERAKGNILERFSAQQFPDLHSELNLSSLELGDSALYFCASSVSGSSTGELFFGEGSRLTVL.

V and J are TRBV28 and TRBJ1-4; D is ambiguous. Germline CDR1 MDHEN, CDR2 SYDVKM. V was shortened by 6 bases and J by 4 bases, with 18 bases between the two germline ends. This CDR3 comprises 16 residues. CDR3 residues: CASSSPSGIFNEKLFF. DNA of the CDR3: TGTGCCAGCAGCTCTCCCTCGGGGATTTTTAATGAAAAACTGTTTTTT.

V gene TRBV30 combines with J gene TRBJ2-7, with D uncertain. Germline loops: CDR1 GTSNPN, CDR2 SVGIG (reference sequence). The length of the CDR3 is 11 residues. V lost 3 bases to trimming and J lost 4 bases, with 7 bases between them. The CDR3 loop is CAWRERYEQYF. The CDR3 DNA sequence: TGTGCCTGGAGGGAGCGTTACGAGCAGTACTTC.

This clone appeared a single time. The CDR3 bases are TGTGCCAGCAGTTACGACAGGTCGTCTTCCTACGAGCAGTACTTC. It encodes CASSYDRSSSYEQYF. The chain couples TRBV28 to TRBJ2-7; a possible D gene is TRBD1 (6 bases). Trimming removed 4 bases from V and 1 base from J, with 14 bases in between. The CDR3 is 15 amino acids. The germline gives CDR1 MDHEN, CDR2 SYDVKM.

The chain joins TRBV15 to TRBJ2-3, with no clear D. The CDR3 runs 15 residues. CDR1 LNHNV and CDR2 YYDKDF come from the germline V gene (reference sequence). Trimming stripped 0 bases from V and 2 bases from J, with 9 bases between. The CDR3 DNA follows: TGTGCCACCAGCAGAGAGCATGCGGCCACAGATACGCAGTATTTT. Amino acid sequence: CATSREHAATDTQYF. The variable domain in full, completed from reference TRBV15 and TRBJ2-3, reads DAMVIQNPRYQVTQFGKPVTLSCSQTLNHNVMYWYQQKSSQAPKLLFHYYDKDFNNEADTPDNFQSRRPNTSFCFLDIRSPGLGDTAMYLCATSREHAATDTQYFGPGTRLTVL.

The chain uses TRBV15 and TRBJ1-5, with 7 bases aligning to TRBD1. Unmatched junction bases numbered 5, after V lost 3 bases and J lost 3 bases. The germline gives CDR1 LNHNV, CDR2 YYDKDF (reference sequence). The CDR3 extends over 15 amino acids. CDR3: CATSRGTADNQPQHF. The CDR3 DNA is TGTGCCACCAGCAGGGGGACAGCTGACAATCAGCCCCAGCATTTT.